These 29 T cell receptor beta chains were all obtained from the same sample, sequenced in a study of blood T cell repertoires in COVID-19. Libraries were prepared by immunoSEQ multiplex PCR; TCRdb keeps only in-frame clonotypes and omits some of them. This table holds about 33,000 clones, 85% to 90% found once. Sequencing used peripheral blood. All receptors derive from a human donor in a cohort sampled during active COVID-19.

The V call is TRBV28, the J call TRBJ2-1; D is possibly TRBD2 (6 bases). The germline CDR1 and CDR2 sequences are MDHEN and SYDVKM. V was clipped by 5 bases and J by 3 bases, with 14 bases between them. This CDR3 spans 15 amino acids. CDR3 in amino acids: CASSLGSGFYNEQFF. CDR3 sequence (DNA): TGTGCCAGCAGTCTCGGGAGCGGGTTCTACAATGAGCAGTTCTTC. The whole variable domain, remainder taken from reference TRBV28 and TRBJ2-1, is DVKVTQSSRYLVKRTGEKVFLECVQDMDHENMFWYRQDPGLGLRLIYFSYDVKMKEKGDIPEGYSVSREKKERFSLILESASTNQTSMYLCASSLGSGFYNEQFFGPGTRLTVL.

The chain links TRBV5-6 to TRBJ1-4; 10 nucleotides agree with TRBD1. Per germline, CDR1 SGHDT and CDR2 YYEEEE. This CDR3 region has 17 residues. The J segment lost 10 bases and the V segment lost 5 bases, leaving 17 bases of the junction unmatched. The CDR3 loop is CASRSGTGAYHPVKLFF. As DNA, the CDR3 is TGTGCCAGCAGATCCGGGACAGGGGCCTACCACCCAGTAAAACTGTTTTTT.

The chain has TRBV28 and TRBJ1-1; D ambiguous. The CDR3 is 15 residues long. In germline, CDR1 is MDHEN, CDR2 SYDVKM. Trimming removed 5 bases at V and 0 bases at J, with 13 bases between. CDR3: CASSVRGSLNTEAFF. In DNA, the CDR3 is TGTGCCAGCAGTGTCAGAGGAAGCTTGAACACTGAAGCTTTCTTT.

This chain links TRBV11-2 with TRBJ2-7; 11 nucleotides match TRBD1. There are 17 residues in the CDR3. Trimming removed 1 base from V and 6 bases from J; junction bases left unmatched: 11. Germline-derived CDR1 and CDR2 are SGHAT and FQNNGV. CDR3 bases: TGTGCCAGCAGCTTAGTGGGGACAGGGGGTCCGGTGGGCGAGCAGTACTTC. Translating gives CASSLVGTGGPVGEQYF.

The V and J genes are TRBV7-8 and TRBJ2-7; D possibly corresponds to TRBD2 (6 bases). CDR3 size: 15 residues. The germline V and J ends were trimmed by 5 bases and 0 bases, with 14 bases remaining between them. The germline V gene has CDR1 SGHVS and CDR2 FQNEAQ. This CDR3 reads CASSTMDYSSYEQYF. The CDR3 bases are TGTGCCAGCAGCACGATGGACTACAGCTCCTACGAGCAGTACTTC.

The chain couples TRBV28 to TRBJ1-1, with 7 nucleotides matching TRBD1. CDR3 size: 14 residues. Trimming at V came to 5 bases and at J to 0 bases, leaving 3 bases not matched to a gene. CDR1 is MDHEN, CDR2 SYDVKM, per germline. The CDR3 region has the DNA TGTGCCAGCAGTCCAGGGGGGATGAACACTGAAGCTTTCTTT. Its protein product is CASSPGGMNTEAFF.

V and J are TRBV30 and TRBJ1-4; possible D gene TRBD1, 5 bases. CDR3 length equals 16 residues. The germline V and J ends were trimmed by 1 base and 8 bases, with 20 bases remaining between them. CDR1 and CDR2 (germline): GTSNPN, SVGIG (reference sequence). CDR3 residues: CAWSGGLGLRQEKLFF. The CDR3 DNA is TGTGCCTGGAGTGGGGGCTTGGGCCTACGGCAGGAAAAACTGTTTTTT. Filled out from reference TRBV30 and TRBJ1-4, the complete variable domain reads SQTIHQWPATLVQPVGSPLSLECTVEGTSNPNLYWYRQAAGRGLQLLFYSVGIGQISSEVPQNLSASRPQDRQFILSSKKLLLSDSGFYLCAWSGGLGLRQEKLFFGSGTQLSVL.

The chain has TRBV5-1 and TRBJ2-1; TRBD1 aligns across 7 bases. The CDR3 runs to 15 residues. The V gene's germline CDR1 is SGHRS and CDR2 YFSETQ. J lost 6 bases, V lost 0 bases, and 6 bases had no gene match. CDR3: CASSLEYRGGNEQFF. The CDR3 coding sequence is TGCGCCAGCAGCTTGGAATACAGGGGCGGCAATGAGCAGTTCTTC.

This clone was detected only a few times. The V and J genes are TRBV4-2 and TRBJ1-5; D gene uncertain. V dropped 0 bases and J dropped 3 bases, with 15 bases sitting between them. CDR3 size: 17 residues. CDR1 is LGHNA, CDR2 YNFKEQ, per germline. CDR3 in DNA: TGTGCCAGCAGCCAAGATCTCGGAGAAGGCGACAATCAGCCCCAGCATTTT. Protein: CASSQDLGEGDNQPQHF.

This clone was observed a handful of times. The V call is TRBV7-9, the J call TRBJ2-5, with 15 bases aligning to TRBD2. Looked up from germline, CDR1 is SEHNR and CDR2 is FQNEAQ (reference sequence). The junction had 7 bases not matched to a gene; V was cut back by 1 base and J by 4 bases. CDR3 length: 18 residues. The chain's CDR3 is CASSLDPGLAGGGETQYF. CDR3 DNA sequence: TGTGCCAGCAGCTTAGACCCAGGACTAGCGGGAGGGGGAGAGACCCAGTACTTC.

The CDR3 loop is CASGLGLQYGNQPQHF. The CDR3 DNA sequence: TGTGCTAGTGGTTTGGGTCTTCAGTATGGCAATCAGCCCCAGCATTTT. V gene TRBV12-5 combines with J gene TRBJ1-5; no clear D. CDR1 LGHNT and CDR2 FRNRAP come from the germline V gene. The length of the CDR3 is 16 residues. Trimming left V 1 base short and J 2 bases short, with 12 bases between. Combining the CDR3 with reference TRBV12-5 and TRBJ1-5 gives the whole variable domain DARVTQTPRHKVTEMGQEVTMRCQPILGHNTVFWYRQTMMQGLELLAYFRNRAPLDDSGMPKDRFSAEMPDATLATLKIQPSEPRDSAVYFCASGLGLQYGNQPQHFGDGTRLSIL.

The chain is built from TRBV5-1 and TRBJ1-5; tentatively, D is TRBD1 (5 bases). Germline loops: CDR1 SGHRS, CDR2 YFSETQ. The CDR3 spans 15 residues. The germline V and J ends were trimmed by 2 bases and 2 bases, with 11 bases remaining between them. The CDR3 nucleotides are TGCGCCAGCAGCTTAGGAGGGGATGGCAATCAGCCCCAGCATTTT. Protein: CASSLGGDGNQPQHF.

The chain carries TRBV10-1 and TRBJ2-2, with 7 bases that match TRBD2. The CDR3 covers 15 residues. Losses at the gene ends were 3 bases for V and 3 bases for J; bases not matched to a gene: 4. The germline V gene encodes CDR1 WNHNN and CDR2 SYGVQD (reference sequence). Here the CDR3 reads CASSDRLADTGELFF. For the CDR3, the DNA is TGCGCCAGCAGTGATCGGCTAGCGGACACCGGGGAGCTGTTTTTT.

V usage is TRBV5-5 and J usage is TRBJ2-7; weak D call: TRBD2 (6 bases). The CDR3 length is 15 residues. The ends were cut back, 5 bases at V and 0 bases at J, with 15 bases in the middle. Germline V gene sequence: CDR1 SGHKS, CDR2 YYEKEE (reference sequence). The CDR3 coding sequence is TGTGCCAGCAGTTCCTGGGGGACTCACTCCTACGAGCAGTACTTC. This translates into CASSSWGTHSYEQYF.

This chain connects TRBV10-3 to TRBJ1-3, with no clear D. The CDR3 sequence is 14 residues long. Trimming removed 3 bases from V and 1 base from J, with 7 bases in between. Germline loops: CDR1 ENHRY, CDR2 SYGVKD. This chain's CDR3 is CAISDPVSGNTIYF. The CDR3 DNA is TGTGCCATCAGTGACCCCGTTTCTGGAAACACCATATATTTT.

The chain couples TRBV10-1 to TRBJ2-1; 8 nucleotides match TRBD2. Trimming at V came to 5 bases and at J to 1 base, leaving 7 bases not matched to a gene. CDR3 length equals 16 residues. Germline assignment: CDR1 WNHNN and CDR2 SYGVQD (reference sequence). The CDR3 loop reads CASSKSGGESYNEQFF. CDR3 DNA sequence: TGCGCCAGCAGTAAATCGGGGGGGGAATCCTACAATGAGCAGTTCTTC.

The chain combines TRBV27 with TRBJ2-1; TRBD1 agrees at 7 bases. With V trimmed by 6 bases and J by 5 bases, 13 bases remained unmatched. Germline V gene lookup returns CDR1 MNHEY and CDR2 SMNVEV (reference sequence). The CDR3 runs to 16 residues. The CDR3 loop is CASRPIGTENNNEQFF. CDR3 nucleotides: TGTGCCAGCAGACCAATAGGGACAGAGAACAACAATGAGCAGTTCTTC.

The chain links TRBV5-1 to TRBJ1-2; 12 bases align to TRBD1. The CDR3 spans 14 residues. Germline V lookup: CDR1 SGHRS, CDR2 YFSETQ. V shed 1 base and J 9 bases; nucleotides not matched to a gene: 4. The CDR3 DNA sequence: TGCGCCAGCAGCTTGAAAGGGACAGGGGGCAGCTACACCTTC. Translated, it gives CASSLKGTGGSYTF. The full variable domain, with the rest looked up from reference TRBV5-1 and TRBJ1-2, is KAGVTQTPRYLIKTRGQQVTLSCSPISGHRSVSWYQQTPGQGLQFLFEYFSETQRNKGNFPGRFSGRQFSNSRSEMNVSTLELGDSALYLCASSLKGTGGSYTFGSGTRLTVV.

This chain joins TRBV30 and TRBJ1-4; 7 nucleotides line up with TRBD1. CDR1 is GTSNPN and CDR2 is SVGIG in the germline V gene (reference sequence). The CDR3 spans 15 residues. J lost 7 bases, V lost 1 base, and 9 bases had no gene match. The CDR3 DNA reads as TGTGCCTGGAGTGCCAGACAGGGTTTGAGTGAAAAACTGTTTTTT. It codes for CAWSARQGLSEKLFF.

J is TRBJ2-7 and V is TRBV27; maybe TRBD1 (6 bases). CDR3 length: 14 residues. Trimming pared 3 bases from V and 2 bases from J, leaving 11 bases between. Germline values: CDR1 MNHEY, CDR2 SMNVEV (reference sequence). CDR3 sequence reads: CASSLKGVAYEQYF. The DNA of the CDR3 is TGTGCCAGCAGTTTGAAGGGGGTGGCCTACGAGCAGTACTTC.

The genes are TRBV15 and TRBJ2-1, with D possibly being TRBD2 (7 bases). CDR3 size: 17 residues. Per germline, CDR1 LNHNV and CDR2 YYDKDF (reference sequence). V gave up 3 bases and J gave up 1 base, with 16 bases separating them. CDR3 sequence: CATSREGGTVSYNEQFF. CDR3 nucleotide sequence: TGTGCCACCAGCAGGGAGGGGGGGACCGTATCCTACAATGAGCAGTTCTTC.

The chain couples TRBV14 to TRBJ2-1; D perhaps matches TRBD2 (6 bases). V was cut by 6 bases and J by 1 base, with 7 bases left in between. Per germline, CDR1 SGHDN and CDR2 FVKESK. CDR3 length: 13 residues. CDR3 in DNA: TGTGCCAGCAGAGGACTATCCTACAATGAGCAGTTCTTC. Amino acids: CASRGLSYNEQFF.

The rearrangement joins TRBV4-1 to TRBJ2-1; the D gene is possibly TRBD1 (6 bases). The germline V gene encodes CDR1 MGHRA and CDR2 YSYEKL. V lost 0 bases and J lost 7, with 16 bases in between. This CDR3 has 16 amino acids. Here the CDR3 reads CASSQDERQGWNEQFF. The CDR3 DNA is TGCGCCAGCAGCCAAGATGAGAGGCAGGGGTGGAATGAGCAGTTCTTC.

The rearrangement links TRBV11-2 to TRBJ2-2; perhaps TRBD2 as D (7 bases). V lost 6 bases and J lost 6, with 20 bases in between. Looked up from germline, CDR1 is SGHAT and CDR2 is FQNNGV. The CDR3 consists of 16 residues. The CDR3 DNA is TGTGCCAGCAGGAGGGGGGGCTTATTTCAGTCCGGGGAGCTGTTTTTT. The encoded protein is CASRRGGLFQSGELFF.

This chain connects TRBV6-2 or TRBV6-3 to TRBJ2-3; 7 positions match TRBD2. CDR1 MNHEY and CDR2 SVGEGT come from the germline V gene. V shed 5 bases, J shed 2 bases, and the junction held 4 bases outside the gene matches. The CDR3 is 14 amino acids. The CDR3 region has the DNA TGTGCCAGCAGTCTCGGGGGGAACACAGATACGCAGTATTTT. It specifies CASSLGGNTDTQYF.

This chain joins TRBV18 and TRBJ2-3, with TRBD2 as a possible D gene (5 bases). CDR3 size: 15 residues. CDR1 is KGHSH, CDR2 LQKENI, per germline. V lost 3 bases to trimming and J lost 4 bases, with 14 bases between them. The CDR3: CASSPSAGGADTQYF. DNA for the CDR3: TGTGCCAGCTCACCTAGCGCCGGTGGGGCAGATACGCAGTATTTT.

The rearrangement uses TRBV11-2 and TRBJ2-5; 8 bases match TRBD1. After removal of 5 bases from V and 4 bases from J, the junction contained 9 bases not matched to a gene. Germline-derived CDR1 and CDR2 are SGHAT and FQNNGV. The CDR3 length is 15 residues. The CDR3 reads CASSTLGQGAETQYF. The CDR3 DNA sequence: TGTGCCAGCAGCACGCTCGGACAGGGAGCAGAGACCCAGTACTTC.

The chain links TRBV6-2 or TRBV6-3 to TRBJ2-7; D gene unclear. CDR3 length: 15 amino acids. CDR1 and CDR2 (germline): MNHEY, SVGEGT. Trimming left V 3 bases short and J 0 bases short, with 12 bases between. CDR3 nucleotides: TGTGCCAGCAGTTATACCGAATTGGCCTCCTACGAGCAGTACTTC. Translation: CASSYTELASYEQYF.

The CDR3 nucleotides are TGTGCCAGCTGGGGACAGTTAAATCAGCCCCAGCATTTT. Protein sequence: CASWGQLNQPQHF. This chain uses TRBV6-5 with TRBJ1-5; 7 bases are a match to TRBD1. V shed 8 bases and J 4 bases; nucleotides not matched to a gene: 5. The germline gives CDR1 MNHEY, CDR2 SVGAGI. This CDR3 region has 13 residues.